The 32 T cell receptor beta chains below all came from one sample that was sequenced in a study of T cells in Graves' hyperthyroidism and ophthalmopathy. TCR beta CDR3 regions were amplified from RNA transcripts. First-round RT-PCR of the TCR CDR3 relied on the HTBI primer set. TCRdb called the multiplex PCR reads again in MiXCR, with one record for every CDR3 protein. The repertoire holds 650,000 to 850,000 distinct CDR3 sequences, with around 19% as singletons. Sequenced input: blood. The source is a woman aged 50 to 65 with Graves' hyperthyroidism that later progressed to Graves' ophthalmopathy.

At least ten counts were recorded for this clonotype. The chain has TRBV5-1 and TRBJ2-1; D gene ambiguous. Germline CDR1 SGHRS, CDR2 YFSETQ. V was cut by 4 bases and J by 0 bases, with 14 bases left in between. The CDR3 is made up of 16 amino acids. CDR3 protein: CASSPPAAGSYNEQFF. CDR3 DNA sequence: TGCGCCAGCAGCCCCCCTGCGGCCGGCTCCTACAATGAGCAGTTCTTC. Full variable domain (outside the CDR3, taken from reference TRBV5-1 and TRBJ2-1): KAGVTQTPRYLIKTRGQQVTLSCSPISGHRSVSWYQQTPGQGLQFLFEYFSETQRNKGNFPGRFSGRQFSNSRSEMNVSTLELGDSALYLCASSPPAAGSYNEQFFGPGTRLTVL.

This clonotype was seen ten or more times. The V and J genes are TRBV5-5 and TRBJ2-1; 12 bases are shared with TRBD2. The germline V gene has CDR1 SGHKS and CDR2 YYEKEE (reference sequence). The CDR3 extends over 17 amino acids. Unmatched junction bases numbered 11, after V lost 3 bases and J lost 7 bases. CDR3 in DNA: TGTGCCAGCAGCTCATTGAGGACTAGCGGGGTAGGAAATGAGCAGTTCTTC. This gives the protein CASSSLRTSGVGNEQFF.

This clonotype was observed at least ten times. V usage is TRBV5-1 and J usage is TRBJ2-3; 12 bases map to TRBD2. Losses at the gene ends were 1 base for V and 5 bases for J; bases not matched to a gene: 11. Germline-derived CDR1 and CDR2 are SGHRS and YFSETQ. CDR3 length: 18 residues. CDR3 DNA: TGCGCCAGCAGCTTGTCTGGGCTAGCGGGGGGGCTCGTAGATACGCAGTATTTT. Encoded protein: CASSLSGLAGGLVDTQYF.

The J gene is TRBJ2-1, the V gene TRBV11-3; no reliable D call. Deletions cut 6 bases from V and 6 bases from J, with 12 bases between. The germline CDR1 and CDR2 sequences are SGHNT and YENEEA. CDR3 length: 13 residues. The CDR3 protein is CASSLGPSNEQFF. The CDR3 DNA is TGTGCCAGCAGTCTGGGTCCCAGCAATGAGCAGTTCTTC.

The table lists this clonotype with many counts. The rearrangement joins TRBV12-3 or TRBV12-4 to TRBJ2-7, with 10 bases that match TRBD1. The CDR3 totals 16 residues. After removal of 5 bases from V and 2 bases from J, the junction contained 9 bases not matched to a gene. The CDR3 DNA follows: TGTGCCAGCAGTCCCATCTGGGACAGGGGTACCTACGAGCAGTACTTC. Amino acid sequence: CASSPIWDRGTYEQYF.

This clonotype counts as medium-sized. One end of the junction fails to match germline, which may point to a read error. V and J are TRBV5-1 and TRBJ2-1; 14 bases line up with TRBD2. This CDR3 is 15 amino acids long. Germline V gene data show CDR1 as SGHRS and CDR2 as YFSETQ. CDR3 residues: CASSLGLAGDNEQFF. In DNA, the CDR3 is TGTGCCAGCAGCTTGGGACTAGCGGGGGATAATGAGCAGTTCTTC.

This clonotype was picked up many times. V and J are TRBV30 and TRBJ1-6; tentatively, D is TRBD1 (5 bases). Germline CDR1 and CDR2: GTSNPN and SVGIG (reference sequence). The V gene lost 1 base and the J gene lost 1 base, with 11 bases spanning the gap. There are 16 residues in the CDR3. The CDR3 region is CAWSGPGSSYNSPLHF. CDR3 bases: TGTGCCTGGAGTGGGCCAGGGAGTTCCTATAATTCACCCCTCCACTTT.

This clonotype was counted many times. This chain uses TRBV7-2 with TRBJ1-1; D unclear. V lost 8 bases and J lost 6, with 10 bases in between. Germline CDR1 and CDR2: SGHTA and FQGNSA. The CDR3 runs to 11 residues. The DNA for the CDR3 is TGTGCCAGCGGGCAGTTCGCTGAAGCTTTCTTT. It encodes CASGQFAEAFF.

This clonotype was recorded at least ten times. The J gene is TRBJ2-2, the V gene TRBV6-5, with D unclear. The CDR3 is made up of 13 amino acids. Trimming shortened V by 2 bases and J by 2 bases, and 3 bases separated the two germline ends. The germline gives CDR1 MNHEY, CDR2 SVGAGI. The CDR3 sequence is CASSYSNTGELFF. For the CDR3, the DNA is TGTGCCAGCAGTTACAGCAACACCGGGGAGCTGTTTTTT.

This clonotype was observed at least ten times. An end of the junction does not agree with germline; a read error may underlie this. The rearrangement joins TRBV5-1 to TRBJ1-3; D not certain. CDR3 length: 14 amino acids. Germline CDR1 reads SGHRS; CDR2 reads YFSETQ. CDR3 loop: CASSLGNSGNTIYF. The CDR3 DNA is TGTGCCAGCAGTTTAGGCAACTCTGGAAACACCATATATTTT.

This clonotype appeared many times. V and J are TRBV3-1 and TRBJ1-4; D may be TRBD1 (5 bases). The V gene lost 0 bases and the J gene lost 6 bases, with 11 bases spanning the gap. The germline V gene encodes CDR1 LGHDT and CDR2 YNNKEL (reference sequence). This CDR3 region has 15 residues. The CDR3 DNA sequence: TGTGCCAGCAGCCAAGATTCCCCGGGGGATGAAAAACTGTTTTTT. Amino acid sequence: CASSQDSPGDEKLFF.

The chain uses TRBV7-6 and TRBJ2-2; 10 nucleotides match TRBD2. The germline CDR1 and CDR2 sequences are SGHVS and FNYEAQ. V lost 5 bases to trimming and J lost 6 bases; unmatched junction nucleotides: 12. There are 17 residues in the CDR3. The CDR3 nucleotides are TGTGCCAGCAGCCCCAACCTAGCGGGGGCTATACCCGGGGAGCTGTTTTTT. This sequence encodes CASSPNLAGAIPGELFF.

This clonotype was detected many times. This chain links TRBV7-3 with TRBJ1-1, with 7 bases lining up with TRBD1. The V gene's germline CDR1 is SGHTA and CDR2 FQGTGA. The junction had 6 bases not matched to a gene; V was cut back by 5 bases and J by 6 bases. The CDR3 loop spans 13 amino acids. CDR3 amino acids: CASSARGGSEAFF. DNA for the CDR3: TGTGCCAGCAGCGCAAGAGGGGGCTCTGAAGCTTTCTTT. The variable domain in full, completed from reference TRBV7-3 and TRBJ1-1, reads GAGVSQTPSNKVTEKGKYVELRCDPISGHTALYWYRQSLGQGPEFLIYFQGTGAADDSGLPNDRFFAVRPEGSVSTLKIQRTERGDSAVYLCASSARGGSEAFFGQGTRLTVV.

About this clonotype: A much larger clone is a single base away; this may be a read error. This chain joins TRBV3-1 and TRBJ1-2; D perhaps matches TRBD1 (6 bases). The CDR3 sequence is 14 residues long. Looked up from germline, CDR1 is LGHDT and CDR2 is YNNKEL (reference sequence). In nucleotides, the CDR3 is TGTGCCAGCAGCCAAGATGTGAGGGGGTCTGGCCACACCTTC. Translation gives CASSQDVRGSGHTF.

This clonotype was seen more than once but under ten times. The chain has TRBV27 and TRBJ2-7; possible D gene TRBD1, 6 bases. V lost 2 bases, J lost 0 bases, and 17 bases lay in between. Germline V gives CDR1 MNHEY, CDR2 SMNVEV (reference sequence). The CDR3 consists of 17 residues. The CDR3 protein is CASSLIGTAGDSYEQYF. For the CDR3, the DNA is TGTGCCAGCAGTTTAATCGGAACCGCAGGGGACTCCTACGAGCAGTACTTC.

In this sample, this clonotype turned up a few times. This chain links TRBV7-2 with TRBJ1-4, with D perhaps TRBD1 (5 bases). The germline V gene encodes CDR1 SGHTA and CDR2 FQGNSA. The CDR3 spans 14 residues. V was pared by 3 bases and J by 8 bases, with 13 bases between. The CDR3: CASSLGGRSEKLFF. In DNA, the CDR3 is TGTGCCAGCAGCTTGGGGGGTCGTAGCGAAAAACTGTTTTTT.

This clonotype was detected many times. This sequence joins TRBV12-3 or TRBV12-4 and TRBJ1-1, with D possibly being TRBD1 (5 bases). This CDR3 region has 14 residues. V shed 5 bases and J shed 5 bases, with 15 bases lying between them. The CDR3 sequence is CASSVGIKGTEAFF. The CDR3 bases are TGTGCCAGCAGTGTCGGCATAAAGGGGACTGAAGCTTTCTTT.

This clonotype was detected only a few times. This rearrangement joins TRBV13 to TRBJ2-5; D possibly corresponds to TRBD2 (5 bases). The CDR3 extends over 15 amino acids. Germline CDR1 is PRHDT and CDR2 is FYEKMQ (reference sequence). The V and J ends lost 5 bases and 0 bases respectively, with 13 bases between them. CDR3 in amino acids: CASSPSARDQETQYF. Here the CDR3 DNA reads TGTGCCAGCAGCCCAAGCGCGAGGGACCAAGAGACCCAGTACTTC.

The V and J genes are TRBV5-1 and TRBJ1-6; D remains unclear. Trimming pared 3 bases from V and 6 bases from J, leaving 10 bases between. The CDR3 runs to 14 residues. Per germline, CDR1 SGHRS and CDR2 YFSETQ. CDR3 sequence (DNA): TGCGCCAGCAGCTACGACACCCTTAATTCACCCCTCCACTTT. Its protein is CASSYDTLNSPLHF.

This clonotype appeared a few times. This chain joins TRBV12-3 or TRBV12-4 and TRBJ1-3; possibly TRBD1 for D (5 bases). The CDR3 has 13 residues. V gave up 8 bases and J gave up 4 bases, with 12 bases separating them. In DNA, the CDR3 is TGTGCCAGCTTAGGGGTTTCCGGAAACACCATATATTTT. Its protein product is CASLGVSGNTIYF.

Only a few counts were recorded for this clonotype. The chain recombines TRBV20-1 with TRBJ2-1; 8 positions agree with TRBD2. Germline V CDR1 and CDR2: DFQATT, SNEGSKA (reference sequence). V trimming: 6 bases; J trimming: 5 bases; junction bases outside the gene matches: 9. The CDR3 is 14 residues long. The CDR3 loop is CSAPSSGAHNEQFF. The CDR3 DNA reads as TGCAGTGCCCCGAGTAGCGGGGCACACAATGAGCAGTTCTTC.

This clonotype occurred many times. The chain couples TRBV7-3 to TRBJ2-2, with TRBD1 identical over 8 bases. Germline values: CDR1 SGHTA, CDR2 FQGTGA. Trimming cost V 0 bases and J 5 bases; bases outside gene matches: 11. The CDR3 runs 18 residues. The CDR3 nucleotides read TGTGCCAGCAGCTTAACGAGGCCCCAGGGGGCAGGTACCGGGGAGCTGTTTTTT. Its protein product is CASSLTRPQGAGTGELFF.

This clonotype was picked up a small number of times. This rearrangement joins TRBV27 to TRBJ2-2; TRBD2 might be the D (6 bases). The CDR3 extends over 16 amino acids. Germline V CDR1 and CDR2: MNHEY, SMNVEV (reference sequence). The V and J ends lost 2 bases and 1 base respectively, with 11 bases between them. The CDR3 DNA reads as TGTGCCAGCAGTTTACTTGGCGGGGTGAACACCGGGGAGCTGTTTTTT. Translated: CASSLLGGVNTGELFF.

The chain has TRBV28 and TRBJ1-5, with D maybe TRBD1 (6 bases). The germline gives CDR1 MDHEN, CDR2 SYDVKM. CDR3 length equals 15 residues. The V gene lost 6 bases and the J gene lost 5 bases, with 17 bases spanning the gap. CDR3 bases: TGTGCCAGCAGACCAAGGGGGGCGCAAGATCAGCCCCAGCATTTT. Translation gives CASRPRGAQDQPQHF.

The genes are TRBV4-1 and TRBJ2-2; D remains ambiguous. Germline V gene data show CDR1 as MGHRA and CDR2 as YSYEKL. The germline V and J ends were trimmed by 0 bases and 4 bases, with 15 bases remaining between them. The CDR3 runs 17 residues. This chain's CDR3 is CASSQERYSPFTGELFF. Here the CDR3 DNA reads TGCGCCAGCAGCCAAGAGAGGTATAGTCCCTTCACCGGGGAGCTGTTTTTT.

V gene TRBV10-3 combines with J gene TRBJ2-7; D is unresolved. Germline CDR1 ENHRY, CDR2 SYGVKD. The CDR3 has 13 residues. V lost 2 bases to trimming and J lost 2 bases, with 7 bases between them. CDR3 sequence: CAISETVPYEQYF. The CDR3 nucleotides read TGTGCCATCAGTGAGACGGTGCCCTACGAGCAGTACTTC.

The chain employs TRBV14 and TRBJ1-3; possible D gene TRBD1, 6 bases. The CDR3 sequence is 15 residues long. Germline V gene data show CDR1 as SGHDN and CDR2 as FVKESK. The V end was cut by 1 base, the J end by 0 bases, with 7 bases between. CDR3 residues: CASSQGQVSGNTIYF. Written as DNA, the CDR3 is TGTGCCAGCAGCCAAGGACAGGTCTCTGGAAACACCATATATTTT.

This clonotype was counted at least ten times. This chain joins TRBV7-2 and TRBJ2-7; 10 nucleotides match TRBD1. After removal of 1 base from V and 3 bases from J, the junction contained 3 bases not matched to a gene. Germline V gives CDR1 SGHTA, CDR2 FQGNSA. This CDR3 comprises 15 residues. CDR3 loop: CASSLEWTGGYEQYF. The CDR3 DNA reads as TGTGCCAGCAGCTTAGAATGGACAGGGGGCTACGAGCAGTACTTC.

The chain joins TRBV5-1 to TRBJ2-5; D not resolved. The V end was cut by 0 bases, the J end by 5 bases, with 14 bases between. CDR3 size: 15 residues. The germline V gene has CDR1 SGHRS and CDR2 YFSETQ. DNA for the CDR3: TGCGCCAGCAGCTTGGGGACCCTGATGATGGAGACCCAGTACTTC. This sequence encodes CASSLGTLMMETQYF.

This clonotype appeared a few times. V gene TRBV3-1 combines with J gene TRBJ2-3; TRBD1 agrees at 7 bases. Trimming cost V 4 bases and J 6 bases; bases outside gene matches: 7. The CDR3 length is 14 residues. Germline loops: CDR1 LGHDT, CDR2 YNNKEL (reference sequence). The CDR3 protein is CASSPWTGPDTQYF. Written as DNA, the CDR3 is TGTGCCAGCAGCCCGTGGACAGGTCCCGATACGCAGTATTTT.

Many counts were recorded for this clonotype. The chain joins TRBV6-2 or TRBV6-3 to TRBJ2-5, with a possible D match to TRBD2 (6 bases). V was trimmed by 8 bases and J by 5 bases, leaving 24 bases between them. There are 16 residues in the CDR3. Per the germline V gene, CDR1 is MNHEY and CDR2 is SVGEGT. For the CDR3, the DNA is TGTGCCAGCTGCCGACCTAGTTGGGGGGTCGAGGAGACCCAGTACTTC. Translation: CASCRPSWGVEETQYF.

The chain uses TRBV6-1 and TRBJ2-1; 7 bases map to TRBD1. Germline V lookup: CDR1 MNHNS, CDR2 SASEGT. The CDR3 runs to 14 residues. The trim removed 6 bases at V and 5 bases at J, leaving 7 bases unmatched. This chain's CDR3 is CASSRQGTHNEQFF. CDR3 DNA sequence: TGTGCCAGCAGCCGACAGGGAACTCACAATGAGCAGTTCTTC.